One sample yielded the 24 T cell receptor beta chains listed below, sequenced in a study of cytomegalovirus exposure and HLA in healthy donors. Primers for the PCR totalled 60 Vbeta and 13 Jbeta. TCRdb keeps only in-frame clones here, not all; method: immunoSEQ multiplex PCR. Of more than 150,000 clones in the sample, about three quarters are singletons; the top ten hold around 1.6%. Sequencing input: PBMCs. These receptors were taken from a man younger than 35 in good health and CMV-seronegative.

The J gene is TRBJ1-1, the V gene TRBV2; 7 positions match TRBD1. The ends lost 10 bases at V and 0 bases at J; junction bases unmatched: 17. Germline loops: CDR1 SNHLY, CDR2 FYNNEI. The CDR3 totals 17 residues. CDR3 protein: CATRVERGLWMNTEAFF. CDR3 DNA: TGTGCCACTCGAGTTGAAAGGGGGCTGTGGATGAACACTGAAGCTTTCTTT.

Here the CDR3 DNA reads TGTGCCAGCAGCCCCCGGTACCAAGAGACCCAGTACTTC. It yields the protein CASSPRYQETQYF. This chain connects TRBV7-3 to TRBJ2-5; no firm D call. The CDR3 covers 13 residues. Trimming took 5 bases from V and 0 from J, leaving 7 bases between them. In germline, CDR1 is SGHTA, CDR2 FQGTGA.

V usage is TRBV7-6 and J usage is TRBJ2-7; no clear D. Trimming stripped 5 bases from V and 3 bases from J, with 20 bases between. From germline, CDR1 is SGHVS and CDR2 FNYEAQ. CDR3 length: 16 amino acids. The CDR3 region has the DNA TGTGCCAGCAGCCCACCCCGTTTTAGAGAAAACTACGAGCAGTACTTC. Translation gives CASSPPRFRENYEQYF.

This clone has just a few counts. This chain joins TRBV15 and TRBJ2-7, with D uncertain. Germline V gene lookup returns CDR1 LNHNV and CDR2 YYDKDF (reference sequence). V was clipped by 0 bases and J by 6 bases, with 9 bases between them. The CDR3 length is 13 residues. The CDR3 loop is CATSRDPSGEQYF. The CDR3 DNA reads as TGTGCCACCAGCAGAGATCCCTCGGGCGAGCAGTACTTC.

The chain uses TRBV15 and TRBJ2-1; D is uncertain. There are 16 residues in the CDR3. Germline CDR1 LNHNV, CDR2 YYDKDF (reference sequence). The V and J ends lost 5 bases and 6 bases respectively, with 20 bases between them. The CDR3 bases are TGTGCCACCAGCCCCGAAGACCGCGGTTGGAGCAATGAGCAGTTCTTC. Translated: CATSPEDRGWSNEQFF.

The chain links TRBV15 to TRBJ2-1; 10 nucleotides match TRBD2. The CDR3 length is 16 residues. CDR1 and CDR2 from the germline V gene are LNHNV and YYDKDF (reference sequence). V lost 5 bases and J lost 7; bases outside the gene matches: 11. CDR3 DNA: TGTGCCACCAGCCCGACTAGCGGGCCCTTACGGAATGAGCAGTTCTTC. Its translation: CATSPTSGPLRNEQFF. Looking up the rest from reference TRBV15 and TRBJ2-1 gives the full variable domain: DAMVIQNPRYQVTQFGKPVTLSCSQTLNHNVMYWYQQKSSQAPKLLFHYYDKDFNNEADTPDNFQSRRPNTSFCFLDIRSPGLGDTAMYLCATSPTSGPLRNEQFFGPGTRLTVL.

V is TRBV7-2 and J is TRBJ2-3, with 7 positions matching TRBD1. Losses at the gene ends were 4 bases for V and 5 bases for J; bases not matched to a gene: 6. Germline CDR1 and CDR2: SGHTA and FQGNSA. The CDR3 is 14 amino acids. CDR3 DNA: TGTGCCAGCAGCTCTAGGGGGCAGGAAGATACGCAGTATTTT. It translates to CASSSRGQEDTQYF.

This sequence joins TRBV5-4 and TRBJ1-2; no firm D call. The length of the CDR3 is 13 residues. V shed 2 bases and J shed 8 bases, with 13 bases lying between them. Germline V CDR1 and CDR2: SGHNT, YYREEE (reference sequence). The CDR3 loop is CASSFPKTGGYTF. The CDR3 DNA reads TGTGCCAGCAGCTTTCCCAAAACGGGAGGCTACACCTTC.

The table lists this clone with a count of one. This chain connects TRBV6-1 to TRBJ2-3, with D possibly being TRBD1 (5 bases). Germline CDR1 and CDR2: MNHNS and SASEGT. The CDR3 has 14 residues. V was clipped by 2 bases and J by 5 bases, with 11 bases between them. CDR3 sequence (DNA): TGTGCCAGCAGTGAAAGGTATAGGGGAGATACGCAGTATTTT. Protein sequence: CASSERYRGDTQYF.

This chain connects TRBV15 to TRBJ2-2, with D perhaps TRBD1 (6 bases). Germline V gene data show CDR1 as LNHNV and CDR2 as YYDKDF (reference sequence). The length of the CDR3 is 15 residues. V was cut by 3 bases and J by 3 bases, with 11 bases left in between. CDR3 residues: CATSRARGDTGELFF. In nucleotides, the CDR3 is TGTGCCACCAGCAGGGCCAGGGGCGACACCGGGGAGCTGTTTTTT.

The rearrangement uses TRBV6-6 and TRBJ2-7; TRBD1 aligns across 7 bases. This CDR3 is 13 amino acids long. The junction had 1 base not matched to a gene; V was cut back by 2 bases and J by 3 bases. Germline-derived CDR1 and CDR2 are MNHNY and SVGAGI (reference sequence). The CDR3 nucleotides are TGTGCCAGCAGTTACAGGGACAGCTACGAGCAGTACTTC. The encoded protein is CASSYRDSYEQYF.

This chain connects TRBV5-1 to TRBJ1-4; possible D gene TRBD1, 6 bases. The germline V gene encodes CDR1 SGHRS and CDR2 YFSETQ. V was pared by 3 bases and J by 5 bases, with 17 bases between. This CDR3 is built from 16 residues. In DNA, the CDR3 is TGCGCCAGCAGCTCAACCACCGGACAGCTAAATGAAAAACTGTTTTTT. It yields the protein CASSSTTGQLNEKLFF.

The chain uses TRBV4-1 and TRBJ2-5, with 7 nucleotides matching TRBD2. There are 17 residues in the CDR3. The junction had 12 bases not matched to a gene; V was cut back by 0 bases and J by 5 bases. Germline CDR1 reads MGHRA; CDR2 reads YSYEKL. The CDR3 protein is CASSQDYGGSARETQYF. The DNA for the CDR3 is TGCGCCAGCAGCCAAGATTATGGCGGGAGTGCGAGGGAGACCCAGTACTTC.

This rearrangement joins TRBV18 to TRBJ1-6, with D unresolved. The CDR3 spans 14 residues. Germline lookup yields CDR1 KGHSH and CDR2 LQKENI. V dropped 1 base and J dropped 6 bases, with 7 bases sitting between them. The CDR3 DNA sequence: TGTGCCAGCTCACCACTGGGGAGTAATTCACCCCTCCACTTT. Its translation is CASSPLGSNSPLHF. Drawing the rest from reference TRBV18 and TRBJ1-6, the complete variable domain is NAGVMQNPRHLVRRRGQEARLRCSPMKGHSHVYWYRQLPEEGLKFMVYLQKENIIDESGMPKERFSAEFPKEGPSILRIQQVVRGDSAAYFCASSPLGSNSPLHFGNGTRLTVT.

This clone was seen more than once but under ten times. The chain joins TRBV9 to TRBJ2-5; TRBD2 is a possible D gene (6 bases). Germline-derived CDR1 and CDR2 are SGDLS and YYNGEE. V lost 0 bases and J lost 5, with 14 bases in between. The CDR3 contains 15 residues. The DNA for the CDR3 is TGTGCCAGCAGCGTAGGTGGGACGGAGGGGGAGACCCAGTACTTC. It yields the protein CASSVGGTEGETQYF.

This clone has a handful of counts. The chain has TRBV27 and TRBJ1-1, with a possible D match to TRBD1 (6 bases). With 6 bases removed from V and 0 bases from J, the gap between germline ends came to 14 bases. Germline lookup yields CDR1 MNHEY and CDR2 SMNVEV (reference sequence). The CDR3 covers 15 residues. The CDR3 spells CASRSSGVLNTEAFF. CDR3 bases: TGTGCCAGCAGGTCCTCAGGGGTTTTGAACACTGAAGCTTTCTTT.

J is TRBJ2-5 and V is TRBV19, with TRBD1 identical over 10 bases. The CDR3 extends over 15 amino acids. Germline V lookup: CDR1 LNHDA, CDR2 SQIVND (reference sequence). The V segment lost 4 bases and the J segment 1 base; nucleotides outside the gene matches: 3. As DNA, the CDR3 is TGTGCCAGTAGTACGGGACAGGGGTCCCAAGAGACCCAGTACTTC. Translation gives CASSTGQGSQETQYF.

This clone was observed once. V usage is TRBV30 and J usage is TRBJ2-7; 10 bases agree with TRBD1. This CDR3 has 13 amino acids. V trimming: 5 bases; J trimming: 9 bases; junction bases outside the gene matches: 10. Per the germline V gene, CDR1 is GTSNPN and CDR2 is SVGIG (reference sequence). Written as DNA, the CDR3 is TGTGCCTGGGGGGGACAGGGACAGGGGCGGCAGTACTTC. Translating gives CAWGGQGQGRQYF. The variable domain in full, with the rest retrieved from reference TRBV30 and TRBJ2-7, is SQTIHQWPATLVQPVGSPLSLECTVEGTSNPNLYWYRQAAGRGLQLLFYSVGIGQISSEVPQNLSASRPQDRQFILSSKKLLLSDSGFYLCAWGGQGQGRQYFGPGTRLTVT.

This clone was recorded once. The chain recombines TRBV5-1 with TRBJ1-6; 10 nucleotides agree with TRBD1. The CDR3 length is 14 residues. Germline V gene data show CDR1 as SGHRS and CDR2 as YFSETQ. The junction had 3 bases not matched to a gene; V was cut back by 4 bases and J by 8 bases. CDR3 DNA: TGCGCCAGCAGCGTGGGACAGGGGCATTCACCCCTCCACTTT. As protein: CASSVGQGHSPLHF. Together with reference TRBV5-1 and TRBJ1-6, the CDR3 gives the full variable domain: KAGVTQTPRYLIKTRGQQVTLSCSPISGHRSVSWYQQTPGQGLQFLFEYFSETQRNKGNFPGRFSGRQFSNSRSEMNVSTLELGDSALYLCASSVGQGHSPLHFGNGTRLTVT.

In this sample, this clone turned up once. CDR3 DNA: TGCGCCAGCAGCTTATCCTCCGCGGGGGGCGCAGATACGCAGTATTTT. It yields the protein CASSLSSAGGADTQYF. The chain links TRBV5-1 to TRBJ2-3; 8 nucleotides match TRBD2. Trimming at V came to 2 bases and at J to 4 bases, leaving 9 bases not matched to a gene. In germline, CDR1 is SGHRS, CDR2 YFSETQ. The CDR3 is 16 amino acids.

The chain links TRBV2 to TRBJ2-7, with 7 bases identical to TRBD1. The trim removed 6 bases at V and 6 bases at J, leaving 11 bases unmatched. The length of the CDR3 is 14 residues. Germline V gene sequence: CDR1 SNHLY, CDR2 FYNNEI. CDR3 sequence: CASSRGTQLFEQYF. CDR3 nucleotides: TGTGCCAGCAGCAGGGGGACACAATTATTCGAGCAGTACTTC.

The chain uses TRBV5-1 and TRBJ2-7, with a tentative D call TRBD1 (6 bases). CDR1 is SGHRS and CDR2 is YFSETQ in the germline V gene. The V end was cut by 1 base, the J end by 2 bases, with 10 bases between. The CDR3 is 14 residues long. CDR3 loop: CASSLTGYPYEQYF. The CDR3 coding sequence is TGCGCCAGCAGCTTGACAGGGTACCCCTACGAGCAGTACTTC.

This chain uses TRBV6-7 with TRBJ1-2; possibly TRBD1 for D (5 bases). TRBV6-7 is an ORF, with its function uncertain. This CDR3 comprises 15 residues. Between the trimmed V and J ends, which lost 2 bases and 3 bases, there was a span of 13 bases. Here the CDR3 DNA reads TGTGCCAGCAGTTACCCGAAGGGGCAAGACTATGGCTACACCTTC. As protein: CASSYPKGQDYGYTF.

This rearrangement joins TRBV6-1 to TRBJ2-3; unclear D gene. The CDR3 is 16 amino acids. Deletions cut 4 bases from V and 5 bases from J, with 19 bases between. Germline V gene lookup returns CDR1 MNHNS and CDR2 SASEGT. The CDR3 region is CASSGNSRRFGDTQYF. As DNA, the CDR3 is TGTGCCAGCAGTGGGAACAGCCGAAGATTCGGAGATACGCAGTATTTT.